This is a list of T cell receptor beta chains from one sample in a study of blood T cell repertoires in COVID-19. Repertoires were generated with immunoSEQ multiplex PCR, while TCRdb's copy carries only in-frame clones and drops some. Here the sample spans some 69,000 clones, nearly 90% being singletons. The sample taken for sequencing was peripheral blood. Receptors were obtained from a woman aged 50 to 65 with active COVID-19. The CDR3 runs from the conserved cysteine through the conserved F or W. Fields, in order: D gene, clone size, J gene, V gene, CDR3 protein, CDR3 DNA. The D gene is left open where the match is weak. Not all rows give a size; the values are once, few, many and, for expanded clones, a class.

>TRBD1|NA|TRBJ2-6|TRBV30
CAWSVQGPNAGANVLTF
TGTGCCTGGAGTGTACAGGGGCCCAACGCTGGGGCCAACGTCCTGACTTTC
>NA|once|TRBJ2-3|TRBV6-1
CASSDRVSTDTQYF
TGTGCCAGCAGTGACAGGGTGAGCACAGATACGCAGTATTTT
>NA|once|TRBJ1-5|TRBV10-3
CAITRQPNQPQHF
TGTGCCATCACCCGACAGCCTAATCAGCCCCAGCATTTT
>NA|NA|TRBJ1-2|TRBV19
CASSIETGYGYTF
TGTGCCAGTAGTATAGAGACAGGCTATGGCTACACCTTC
>NA|NA|TRBJ2-7|TRBV4-1
CASSQSWDRRTSTYEQYF
TGCGCCAGCAGCCAAAGTTGGGATAGGAGGACTTCGACCTACGAGCAGTACTTC
>TRBD2|NA|TRBJ2-1|TRBV7-2
CASSSSRSSGTDEQFF
TGTGCCAGCAGCTCGTCGAGGTCTAGCGGGACTGATGAGCAGTTCTTC
>NA|NA|TRBJ2-3|TRBV21-1
CASSKGTTKTQYF
TGTGCCAGCAGCAAAGGGACGACTAAAACGCAGTATTTT
>NA|few|TRBJ1-6|TRBV20-1
CSASHPPLHF
TGCAGTGCTAGTCATCCACCCCTCCACTTT
>TRBD2|NA|TRBJ2-1|TRBV3-1/TRBV3-2
CASSQDLAGRFF
TGTGCCAGCAGCCAAGATTTAGCGGGAAGGTTCTTC
>NA|few|TRBJ1-2|TRBV30
CAWSPPNRALNYGYTF
TGTGCCTGGAGTCCGCCCAACAGGGCGCTCAACTATGGCTACACCTTC